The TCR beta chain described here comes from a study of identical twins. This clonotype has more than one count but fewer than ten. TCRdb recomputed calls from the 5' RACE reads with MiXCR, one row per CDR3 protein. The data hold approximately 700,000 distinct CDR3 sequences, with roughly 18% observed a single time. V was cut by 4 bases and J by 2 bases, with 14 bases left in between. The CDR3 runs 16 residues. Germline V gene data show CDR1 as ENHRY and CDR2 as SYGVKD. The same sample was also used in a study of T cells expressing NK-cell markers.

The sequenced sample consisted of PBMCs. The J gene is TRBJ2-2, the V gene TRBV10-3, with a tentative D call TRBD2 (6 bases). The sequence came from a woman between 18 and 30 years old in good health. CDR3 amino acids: CAISGSAGANTGELFF. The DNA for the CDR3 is TGTGCCATCAGTGGGTCAGCGGGCGCCAACACCGGGGAGCTGTTTTTT.